Described below is a single T cell receptor beta chain sequence and its context. Frequency classes this clonotype as medium-sized (0.01 to 0.1%); no count is given. Its antigen is not yet known. Every participant was in good physical condition and had no acute infectious disease. Neurodegeneration in patients was confirmed using biomarkers including neurofilament, amyloid-beta and tau. For droplet-based sequencing, live CSF cells were sorted using a live/dead marker. To pellet immune cells, CSF obtained by lumbar puncture was centrifuged at 300g. CSF samples were inspected for red blood cells, and any blood-contaminated sample was excluded. CSF cells were cryopreserved in freezing medium, frozen at -80 degrees C overnight, and then transferred to liquid nitrogen for storage. Before analysis, CSF samples were kept in storage for less than six months. This entry is derived from a study of CD8 T cells in cerebrospinal fluid in Alzheimer's disease (dated by TCRdb to 2020 to 2021). Turning to the overall study: The study assessed CSF T cell clonal expansion with two single-cell approaches: plate-based nested PCR sequencing and droplet-based sequencing. Whether clonally expanded T cells were present in cerebrospinal fluid from healthy elderly individuals and from patients with neurodegenerative disease was tested. The droplet-based CSF analysis comparing patients with controls included 9 healthy controls (about 11,000 cells) and 9 patients with MCI or Alzheimer's disease (just over 10,000 cells). CSF gene-expression analysis, which included Parkinson's disease patients, covered 20 to 30 samples in total. Overall study outcomes, separate from this receptor: It was cautioned by the authors that a causal link between EBV and Alzheimer's disease is not established by the detection of EBV-specific TCRs in CSF. When data were pooled, 4 of 6 Alzheimer's patients but only 1 of 10 healthy subjects had a highly expanded clone, defined as at least 3% of TCRs. The largest CSF clone made up a higher percentage of TCRs in patients with MCI or Alzheimer's disease than in controls. The EBV-specific clones were neither the most highly expanded clones nor enriched among patients. Only samples with detectable clones (11 healthy, 5 MCI, 5 AD, 6 PD) were included in the overall clonality comparison.

The CDR3 runs 16 amino acids, cysteine and phenylalanine included. DNA was not recorded. The library was built by means of 10x single-cell sequencing. Profiling of CSF cells was done with 10X Genomics single-cell V(D)J and 5' gene-expression libraries. CSF single-cell TCR libraries were sequenced on an Illumina NextSeq550. The original pipeline was this. V(D)J reads were aligned to the vdj-GRCh38 alts ensemble 2.0.0 reference and were analysed with the Cell Ranger vdj pipeline. Cell barcodes sharing the same set of productive CDR3 nucleotide sequences were defined as clonotypes. To connect clonality with transcriptional profiles, clonotype information was added to the gene-expression metadata in Seurat v3.0. Any CSF cell with more than 1,800 genes, more than 7,500 UMIs or more than 10% mitochondrial reads was removed. CDR3-beta sequences were compared against VDJdb to identify TCRs with known antigen specificity. The network analysis of clone sharing was performed with the R package qgraph and was limited to TCRs that had complete alpha and beta chains. TCRdb reprocessed the reads and assigns one entry to each CDR3 protein sequence, leaving out DNA. The V and J calls shown here were made by TCRdb, not taken from the authors' results. This specimen's table enumerates roughly 1,200 distinct CDR3 sequences. The ten biggest clones cover approximately 8% of the sample.

Specimen: cerebrospinal fluid. This sequence originates from a human donor with Alzheimer's disease. The chain was built from TRBV12-3 or TRBV12-4 and TRBJ2-1; no DNA is available, so the TRBD1 call from TCRdb remains unchecked. The CDR3: CASSFGGSVSYNEQFF.